The clone carrying this TCR beta chain was detected a few times. As yet, its antigen is unknown. These data belong to a study of T-cell memory formation after mild COVID-19. Regarding the study as a whole: CD4+ contracting clones were mainly CM and EM; CD8+ ones, EMRA.

CDR3 length: 15 amino acids. V was pared by 1 base and J by 2 bases, with 10 bases between. Germline V gene lookup returns CDR1 LNHNV and CDR2 YYDKDF (reference sequence). TCRdb independently ran MiXCR on the 5' RACE reads; one entry per CDR3 protein. The data contain a few hundred thousand distinct CDR3 sequences, 15% to 20% of them seen just once; the ten biggest clones take up less than 30%. This receptor was taken from a man between 18 and 35 years old who had mild COVID-19 (a few samples of this study predate the infection). Cell type and time point are not known. The J gene is TRBJ2-3, the V gene TRBV15; D unclear. Source material: PBMCs or a T cell subset sorted from them (not recorded which). The CDR3 region has the DNA TGTGCCACCAGCAGAGCCGGGTCTGACACAGATACGCAGTATTTT. Amino acid sequence: CATSRAGSDTDTQYF. Full variable domain (remainder filled in from reference TRBV15 and TRBJ2-3): DAMVIQNPRYQVTQFGKPVTLSCSQTLNHNVMYWYQQKSSQAPKLLFHYYDKDFNNEADTPDNFQSRRPNTSFCFLDIRSPGLGDTAMYLCATSRAGSDTDTQYFGPGTRLTVL.